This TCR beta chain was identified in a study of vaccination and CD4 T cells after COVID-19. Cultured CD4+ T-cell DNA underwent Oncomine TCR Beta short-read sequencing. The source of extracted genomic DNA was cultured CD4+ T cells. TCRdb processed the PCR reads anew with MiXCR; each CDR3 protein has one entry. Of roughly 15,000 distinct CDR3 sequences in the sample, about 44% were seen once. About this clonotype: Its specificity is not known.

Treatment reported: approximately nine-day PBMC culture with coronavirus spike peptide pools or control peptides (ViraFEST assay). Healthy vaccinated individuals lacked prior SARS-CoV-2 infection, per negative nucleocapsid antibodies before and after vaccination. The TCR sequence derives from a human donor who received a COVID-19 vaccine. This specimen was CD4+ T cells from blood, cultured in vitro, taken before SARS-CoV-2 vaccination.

The CDR3 loop is CASSLKPAGNTIYF. The CDR3 coding sequence is TGTGCCAGCAGCTTAAAGCCAGCCGGAAACACCATATATTTT. The rearrangement uses TRBV7-3 and TRBJ1-3, with no clear D. This CDR3 spans 14 amino acids. Trimming left V 1 base short and J 4 bases short, with 8 bases between. Germline assignment: CDR1 SGHTA and CDR2 FQGTGA.